Listed below are T cell receptor beta chains from one sample, sequenced in a study of metastatic and nonmetastatic thyroid tumors. TCRdb re-clonotyped the PCR reads via MiXCR. The data contain 20,000 to 25,000 clones, around 18% of them singletons. The specimen was adjacent normal tissue. These receptors came from a male donor with papillary thyroid cancer or a benign thyroid nodule (not recorded which). Some clones in this sample may be carry-over from other donors' samples. Both conserved end residues are part of each CDR3. Fields, in order: J gene, clone size, D gene, V gene, CDR3 protein, CDR3 DNA. D genes are given only for firm matches. Clone sizes are given selectively: once, few, many, or a class where the clone is expanded.

J: TRBJ2-3; size: medium-sized; D: NA; V: TRBV19; CDR3: CASRANTDTQYF; DNA: TGTGCCAGTAGGGCTAACACAGATACGCAGTATTTT
J: TRBJ2-3; size: many; D: NA; V: TRBV7-3; CDR3: CASSPRSKKTTDTQYF; DNA: TGTGCCAGCAGCCCCAGGTCCAAGAAGACGACAGATACGCAGTATTTT
J: TRBJ1-2; size: NA; D: TRBD1; V: TRBV9; CDR3: CASSNLDRGVGNYGYTF; DNA: TGTGCCAGCAGCAACCTGGACAGGGGAGTGGGTAACTATGGCTACACCTTC
J: TRBJ2-2; size: many; D: TRBD2; V: TRBV19; CDR3: CASWVGTSGETGELFF; DNA: TGTGCCAGTTGGGTCGGGACTAGCGGGGAGACCGGGGAGCTGTTTTTT
J: TRBJ2-4; size: NA; D: NA; V: TRBV7-4; CDR3: CASGLGVGAKNIQYF; DNA: TGTGCCAGCGGCCTTGGGGTAGGAGCCAAAAATATTCAGTACTTC
J: TRBJ2-2; size: many; D: TRBD2; V: TRBV4-3; CDR3: CASSQAPGLDGGELFF; DNA: TGCGCTAGCAGCCAAGCCCCGGGACTAGATGGCGGGGAGCTGTTTTTT
J: TRBJ2-1; size: many; D: NA; V: TRBV12-3/TRBV12-4; CDR3: CASSLQGWQFF; DNA: TGTGCCAGCAGTCTCCAGGGGTGGCAGTTCTTC
J: TRBJ2-2; size: many; D: NA; V: TRBV18; CDR3: CASSPQGTGELFF; DNA: TGTGCCAGCTCACCCCAGGGCACCGGGGAGCTGTTTTTT
J: TRBJ2-7; size: few; D: NA; V: TRBV19; CDR3: CANSPQGSYEQYF; DNA: TGTGCCAATAGTCCGCAGGGGTCCTACGAGCAGTACTTC
J: TRBJ2-7; size: medium-sized; D: TRBD1; V: TRBV30; CDR3: CAWSSLGGVYEQYF; DNA: TGTGCCTGGAGCAGTTTAGGGGGCGTCTACGAGCAGTACTTC
J: TRBJ2-2; size: NA; D: NA; V: TRBV10-2; CDR3: CASRGGSVPGELFF; DNA: TGCGCCAGCAGGGGTGGTAGCGTTCCCGGTGAGCTGTTTTTT
J: TRBJ2-1; size: NA; D: TRBD2; V: TRBV6-4; CDR3: CASSYVVTSVSEQFF; DNA: TGTGCCAGCAGTTACGTCGTGACTAGCGTCAGTGAGCAGTTCTTC
J: TRBJ2-1; size: medium-sized; D: TRBD1; V: TRBV6-1; CDR3: CATLDRGTEQFF; DNA: TGTGCCACCCTGGACAGGGGTACTGAGCAGTTCTTC
J: TRBJ2-5; size: few; D: TRBD2; V: TRBV25-1; CDR3: CASSSPREERETQYF; DNA: TGTGCCAGCAGTTCCCCCCGGGAGGAGCGAGAGACCCAGTACTTC
J: TRBJ2-1; size: NA; D: NA; V: TRBV11-2; CDR3: CASSRGGISYNEQFF; DNA: TGTGCCAGCAGCCGAGGCGGGATCTCCTACAATGAGCAGTTCTTC
J: TRBJ2-3; size: many; D: NA; V: TRBV15; CDR3: CATSRRPPEDTQYF; DNA: TGTGCCACCAGCAGGCGCCCTCCCGAAGATACGCAGTATTTT
J: TRBJ2-3; size: medium-sized; D: NA; V: TRBV10-1; CDR3: CASSERIGTTDTQYF; DNA: TGCGCCAGCAGTGAGCGGATTGGTACCACAGATACGCAGTATTTT
J: TRBJ2-5; size: NA; D: NA; V: TRBV20-1; CDR3: CSARHQETQYF; DNA: TGCAGTGCTAGACACCAAGAGACCCAGTACTTC
J: TRBJ1-2; size: NA; D: NA; V: TRBV12-3/TRBV12-4; CDR3: CASSLFGDYVYTF; DNA: TGTGCCAGCAGTCTATTCGGGGACTATGTCTACACCTTC
J: TRBJ1-2; size: few; D: TRBD1; V: TRBV2; CDR3: CASTGQGAQSYGYTF; DNA: TGTGCCAGCACCGGACAGGGGGCGCAAAGCTATGGCTACACCTTC
J: TRBJ2-2; size: many; D: NA; V: TRBV24-1; CDR3: CATRGSSGELFF; DNA: TGTGCCACCAGAGGGAGCAGCGGGGAGCTGTTTTTT
J: TRBJ2-1; size: medium-sized; D: TRBD2; V: TRBV7-2; CDR3: CASSPGLAVGNEQFF; DNA: TGTGCCAGCAGCCCAGGACTAGCGGTGGGCAATGAGCAGTTCTTC
J: TRBJ2-3; size: many; D: TRBD1; V: TRBV5-5; CDR3: CASSLGQGADTQYF; DNA: TGTGCCAGCAGCTTGGGACAGGGCGCAGATACGCAGTATTTT
J: TRBJ1-3; size: many; D: NA; V: TRBV20-1; CDR3: CSASDLGGDGNTIYF; DNA: TGCAGTGCTAGTGATCTTGGGGGAGATGGAAACACCATATATTTT